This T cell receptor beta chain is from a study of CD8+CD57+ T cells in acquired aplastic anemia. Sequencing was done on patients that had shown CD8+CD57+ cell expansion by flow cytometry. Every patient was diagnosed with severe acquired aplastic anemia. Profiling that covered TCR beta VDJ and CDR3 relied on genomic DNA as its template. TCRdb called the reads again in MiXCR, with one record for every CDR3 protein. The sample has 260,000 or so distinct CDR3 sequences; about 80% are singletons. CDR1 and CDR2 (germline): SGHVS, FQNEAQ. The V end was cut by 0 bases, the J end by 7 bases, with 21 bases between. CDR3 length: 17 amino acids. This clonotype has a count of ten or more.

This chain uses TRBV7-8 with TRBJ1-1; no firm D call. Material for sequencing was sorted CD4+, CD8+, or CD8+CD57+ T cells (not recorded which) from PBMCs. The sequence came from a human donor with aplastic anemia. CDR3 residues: CASSLAGGPDTQYEAFF. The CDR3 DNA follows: TGTGCCAGCAGCTTAGCGGGAGGTCCCGATACGCAGTATGAAGCTTTCTTT.